The 29 T cell receptor beta chains below were found in one sample sequenced in a study of control samples from healthy donors and cancer patients. Profiling relied on immunoSEQ multiplex PCR, and the TCRdb table lists in-frame clones only, not all of them. This table has about 120,000 clones, 85% to 90% appearing once. Input material: PBMCs. The receptors here all came from a woman between 45 and 65 years old with colorectal cancer.

The chain has TRBV9 and TRBJ2-1; no clear D gene. Germline CDR1 is SGDLS and CDR2 is YYNGEE. The CDR3 loop spans 12 amino acids. The ends were cut back, 3 bases at V and 9 bases at J, with 10 bases in the middle. CDR3 bases: TGTGCCAGCAGCGCCCCCCGGATTGAGCAGTTCTTC. This sequence encodes CASSAPRIEQFF.

This clone was recorded only once. J is TRBJ1-1 and V is TRBV7-3; 9 bases line up with TRBD1. Germline trimming cut 5 bases from V and 6 bases from J; bases unmatched to any gene: 4. Looked up from germline, CDR1 is SGHTA and CDR2 is FQGTGA. This CDR3 comprises 13 residues. The CDR3 bases are TGTGCCAGCAGCGTGGGACAGGGTGCTGAAGCTTTCTTT. Its translation: CASSVGQGAEAFF.

The J gene is TRBJ2-3, the V gene TRBV7-2; D ambiguous. The CDR3 has 17 amino acids. Germline CDR1 SGHTA, CDR2 FQGNSA. V was cut by 5 bases and J by 0 bases, with 18 bases left in between. The CDR3 bases are TGTGCCAGCAGCCCCCGGGCTCACTTCCTTAGCACAGATACGCAGTATTTT. Its protein is CASSPRAHFLSTDTQYF.

V usage is TRBV20-1 and J usage is TRBJ2-3; a possible D gene is TRBD2 (6 bases). Germline V gene data show CDR1 as DFQATT and CDR2 as SNEGSKA (reference sequence). The ends were cut back, 3 bases at V and 0 bases at J, with 22 bases in the middle. CDR3 length: 18 amino acids. CDR3 bases: TGCAGTGCTAGTTTTGGAGCAGGCGGGGCAACTAGCACAGATACGCAGTATTTT. Residues: CSASFGAGGATSTDTQYF.

This chain joins TRBV19 and TRBJ2-1; the match to TRBD2 covers 9 bases. Germline assignment: CDR1 LNHDA and CDR2 SQIVND (reference sequence). The length of the CDR3 is 20 residues. V lost 6 bases and J lost 3; bases outside the gene matches: 21. CDR3 in DNA: TGTGCCAGTAGACCCGGGACTAGCAGGCCCCTCGGAGCTTTCTACAATGAGCAGTTCTTC. This codes for CASRPGTSRPLGAFYNEQFF.

This chain links TRBV6-6 with TRBJ2-7, with D perhaps TRBD1 or TRBD2 (5 bases each). The CDR3 runs to 13 residues. Per the germline V gene, CDR1 is MNHNY and CDR2 is SVGAGI (reference sequence). V dropped 0 bases and J dropped 6 bases, with 9 bases sitting between them. The CDR3 nucleotides read TGTGCCAGCAGTTACTCGGGGGAGTCCGAGCAGTACTTC. Its translation is CASSYSGESEQYF.

This rearrangement joins TRBV7-9 to TRBJ2-4, with 7 bases matching TRBD1. In germline, CDR1 is SEHNR, CDR2 FQNEAQ (reference sequence). Losses at the gene ends were 4 bases for V and 0 bases for J; bases not matched to a gene: 15. The CDR3 covers 19 residues. The CDR3 here is CASSSGGQPTPGAKNIQYF. The CDR3 nucleotides are TGTGCCAGCAGCTCAGGGGGACAGCCTACTCCAGGAGCCAAAAACATTCAGTACTTC.

V and J are TRBV29-1 and TRBJ2-1; the D gene is possibly TRBD1 (5 bases). The CDR3 is 19 amino acids. Germline V CDR1 and CDR2: SQVTM, ANQGSEA. V lost 8 bases to trimming and J lost 7 bases, with 36 bases between them. The CDR3 DNA reads TGCAGCCTGCGTTTCTCCCCTCGCCCAGGGTTCTCCGTACGAAATGAGCAGTTCTTC. Its protein is CSLRFSPRPGFSVRNEQFF.

The chain is built from TRBV5-1 and TRBJ2-7; no clear D gene. CDR1 and CDR2 from the germline V gene are SGHRS and YFSETQ. The CDR3 runs to 14 residues. V lost 0 bases and J 0 bases, leaving 7 bases between the germline ends. The CDR3 DNA sequence: TGCGCCAGCAGCTTGGGGACGTTCTCCTACGAGCAGTACTTC. Translating it yields CASSLGTFSYEQYF.

V and J are TRBV5-5 and TRBJ2-3; D might be TRBD1 (6 bases). This CDR3 spans 14 amino acids. Trimming stripped 1 base from V and 4 bases from J, with 10 bases between. Germline-derived CDR1 and CDR2 are SGHKS and YYEKEE (reference sequence). CDR3 coding DNA: TGTGCCAGCAGCTTGTACAGGGTCGCAGATACGCAGTATTTT. This sequence encodes CASSLYRVADTQYF.

CDR3 in DNA: TGTGCCAGCTCACCACCGGAGGGCCACGAGCAGTACTTC. As protein: CASSPPEGHEQYF. J is TRBJ2-7 and V is TRBV18, with a weak D call TRBD2 (6 bases). This CDR3 comprises 13 residues. Deletions cut 0 bases from V and 5 bases from J, with 8 bases between. Germline lookup yields CDR1 KGHSH and CDR2 LQKENI. Using reference TRBV18 and TRBJ2-7 for the parts outside the CDR3, the full variable domain is NAGVMQNPRHLVRRRGQEARLRCSPMKGHSHVYWYRQLPEEGLKFMVYLQKENIIDESGMPKERFSAEFPKEGPSILRIQQVVRGDSAAYFCASSPPEGHEQYFGPGTRLTVT.

The V call is TRBV15, the J call TRBJ2-5, with 9 bases lining up with TRBD2. This CDR3 is built from 15 residues. Unmatched junction bases numbered 9, after V lost 6 bases and J lost 4 bases. Germline CDR1 reads LNHNV; CDR2 reads YYDKDF (reference sequence). The DNA of the CDR3 is TGTGCCACCAGTTCTAGCGGGAAATCGACAGAGACCCAGTACTTC. It codes for CATSSSGKSTETQYF.

The chain carries TRBV5-1 and TRBJ2-2; no firm D call. Germline V gene lookup returns CDR1 SGHRS and CDR2 YFSETQ. V was cut by 0 bases and J by 2 bases, with 5 bases left in between. There are 14 residues in the CDR3. CDR3 DNA: TGCGCCAGCAGCTTGGATTACAACACCGGGGAGCTGTTTTTT. It codes for CASSLDYNTGELFF.

The chain recombines TRBV5-6 with TRBJ1-2; 8 nucleotides align to TRBD1. The CDR3 is 14 residues long. Germline V gene data show CDR1 as SGHDT and CDR2 as YYEEEE. With V trimmed by 0 bases and J by 8 bases, 6 bases remained unmatched. The CDR3, as DNA: TGTGCCAGCAGCTTGGACAGGGGGGTGCGGGGCTACACCTTC. Its protein is CASSLDRGVRGYTF.

This sequence joins TRBV6-5 and TRBJ1-1, with 9 bases lining up with TRBD1. Per the germline V gene, CDR1 is MNHEY and CDR2 is SVGAGI. With V trimmed by 2 bases and J by 2 bases, 6 bases remained unmatched. The CDR3 sequence is 16 residues long. The CDR3 region has the DNA TGTGCCAGCAGTTACCCCGGGACAGGGCCCAACACTGAAGCTTTCTTT. Residues: CASSYPGTGPNTEAFF.

The CDR3 loop is CATTNTDTQYF. DNA for the CDR3: TGTGCCACAACGAACACAGATACGCAGTATTTT. The V and J genes are TRBV10-3 and TRBJ2-3; D is uncertain. CDR3 length: 11 residues. The V and J ends lost 10 bases and 2 bases respectively, with 7 bases between them. Germline CDR1 is ENHRY and CDR2 is SYGVKD.

The chain is built from TRBV28 and TRBJ1-5; possible D gene TRBD1, 5 bases. The CDR3 has 20 residues. The germline gives CDR1 MDHEN, CDR2 SYDVKM. Trimming shortened V by 1 base and J by 0 bases, and 22 bases separated the two germline ends. Here the CDR3 DNA reads TGTGCCAGCAGTTTATATGTAGACAGCGGACCACGAACTAGCAATCAGCCCCAGCATTTT. Translation: CASSLYVDSGPRTSNQPQHF.

This rearrangement joins TRBV20-1 to TRBJ1-2; a weak D match, TRBD1 (5 bases). Germline-derived CDR1 and CDR2 are DFQATT and SNEGSKA (reference sequence). The CDR3 runs to 11 residues. V was pared by 6 bases and J by 8 bases, with 13 bases between. The CDR3, as DNA: TGCAGTGCGGAGCAGGGTGAAGGCTACACCTTC. It yields the protein CSAEQGEGYTF.

The chain combines TRBV5-1 with TRBJ1-1; D ambiguous. The length of the CDR3 is 13 residues. Germline V gene lookup returns CDR1 SGHRS and CDR2 YFSETQ. With 1 base removed from V and 7 bases from J, the gap between germline ends came to 11 bases. This CDR3 is CASSLQYGNEAFF. For the CDR3, the DNA is TGCGCCAGCAGCTTGCAGTACGGGAATGAAGCTTTCTTT.

This clone occurred once. This sequence joins TRBV5-5 and TRBJ1-4; 9 bases line up with TRBD1. V lost 0 bases to trimming and J lost 7 bases; unmatched junction nucleotides: 4. From germline, CDR1 is SGHKS and CDR2 YYEKEE (reference sequence). CDR3 length: 15 residues. The CDR3 DNA follows: TGTGCCAGCAGCTTGGGACAGGGGGGGACTGAAAAACTGTTTTTT. Translating it yields CASSLGQGGTEKLFF.

This clone was seen only once. The V gene is TRBV13, the J gene TRBJ2-1, with 11 bases aligning to TRBD2. J was trimmed by 5 bases and V by 5 bases; bases with no gene match: 8. Per the germline V gene, CDR1 is PRHDT and CDR2 is FYEKMQ (reference sequence). The CDR3 contains 16 residues. CDR3 DNA: TGTGCCAGCAGCCCTGACCTAGCGGGAGGCGACAATGAGCAGTTCTTC. It is translated as CASSPDLAGGDNEQFF.

The chain carries TRBV28 and TRBJ1-3, with no clear D. V gave up 2 bases and J gave up 2 bases, with 10 bases separating them. CDR3 size: 15 residues. Germline CDR1 and CDR2: MDHEN and SYDVKM. The CDR3 sequence: CASSLGVKAGNTIYF. The CDR3 DNA reads as TGTGCCAGCAGTTTAGGGGTTAAGGCTGGAAACACCATATATTTT.

Here the CDR3 reads CASSELGGGNTEAFF. CDR3 in DNA: TGTGCCAGCAGTGAATTGGGCGGGGGGAACACTGAAGCTTTCTTT. This rearrangement joins TRBV6-1 to TRBJ1-1; perhaps TRBD1 as D (5 bases). The CDR3 totals 15 residues. The V gene lost 2 bases and the J gene lost 1 base, with 11 bases spanning the gap. Germline V gene sequence: CDR1 MNHNS, CDR2 SASEGT.

CDR3 DNA: TGTGCCAGCAGCCTTGGGGGGCGATCCGCTAACTATGGCTACACCTTC. This gives the protein CASSLGGRSANYGYTF. The V and J genes are TRBV5-4 and TRBJ1-2; a possible D gene is TRBD1 (6 bases). V lost 4 bases to trimming and J lost 0 bases, with 16 bases between them. The CDR3 consists of 16 residues. In germline, CDR1 is SGHNT, CDR2 YYREEE (reference sequence). Combining the CDR3 with reference TRBV5-4 and TRBJ1-2 gives the whole variable domain ETGVTQSPTHLIKTRGQQVTLRCSSQSGHNTVSWYQQALGQGPQFIFQYYREEENGRGNFPPRFSGLQFPNYSSELNVNALELDDSALYLCASSLGGRSANYGYTFGSGTRLTVV.

This CDR3 reads CASSPQPPTGSSGANVLTF. Here the CDR3 DNA reads TGTGCCAGCAGCCCGCAGCCCCCGACAGGGAGCTCTGGGGCCAACGTCCTGACTTTC. This rearrangement joins TRBV7-6 to TRBJ2-6; 7 bases are shared with TRBD1. The CDR3 spans 19 residues. V shed 5 bases, J shed 0 bases, and the junction held 13 bases outside the gene matches. Germline V gives CDR1 SGHVS, CDR2 FNYEAQ. Full variable domain (remainder filled in from reference TRBV7-6 and TRBJ2-6): GAGVSQSPRYKVTKRGQDVALRCDPISGHVSLYWYRQALGQGPEFLTYFNYEAQQDKSGLPNDRFSAERPEGSISTLTIQRTEQRDSAMYRCASSPQPPTGSSGANVLTFGAGSRLTVL.

The chain carries TRBV18 and TRBJ1-2; 10 bases agree with TRBD1. This CDR3 is built from 14 residues. Germline CDR1 KGHSH, CDR2 LQKENI. Unmatched junction bases numbered 2, after V lost 3 bases and J lost 4 bases. This CDR3 reads CASSPTGGFYGYTF. The CDR3 DNA reads as TGTGCCAGCTCACCGACAGGGGGCTTCTATGGCTACACCTTC.

The DNA of the CDR3 is TGTGCCAGCAGTGGGGAAGGGACAGGGTGGAACATTCAGTACTTC. Protein: CASSGEGTGWNIQYF. The chain is built from TRBV2 and TRBJ2-4; TRBD1 matches 9 bases. Unmatched junction bases numbered 8, after V lost 4 bases and J lost 7 bases. CDR3 size: 15 residues. Germline assignment: CDR1 SNHLY and CDR2 FYNNEI.

This chain joins TRBV18 and TRBJ1-3; 9 bases are shared with TRBD1. The V segment lost 6 bases and the J segment 8 bases; nucleotides outside the gene matches: 8. CDR3 size: 14 residues. The germline V gene has CDR1 KGHSH and CDR2 LQKENI. CDR3 protein: CASSEQGAEDTIYF. For the CDR3, the DNA is TGTGCCAGCTCCGAACAGGGGGCGGAGGACACCATATATTTT. Filled out from reference TRBV18 and TRBJ1-3, the complete variable domain reads NAGVMQNPRHLVRRRGQEARLRCSPMKGHSHVYWYRQLPEEGLKFMVYLQKENIIDESGMPKERFSAEFPKEGPSILRIQQVVRGDSAAYFCASSEQGAEDTIYFGEGSWLTVV.

The chain joins TRBV12-3 or TRBV12-4 to TRBJ2-3; maybe TRBD2 (5 bases). Trimming stripped 5 bases from V and 14 bases from J, with 14 bases between. The CDR3 consists of 11 residues. The CDR3 DNA sequence: TGTGCCAGCAGTACTAGACGGCTACGGTATTTT. The encoded protein is CASSTRRLRYF.